The next 31 T cell receptor beta chains were all read from a single sample in a study of shared clonotypes between healthy human individuals. Libraries were prepared by immunoSEQ multiplex PCR; TCRdb keeps only in-frame clonotypes and omits some of them. In the table there are a few million clones, 80% to 95% of which are singletons. Sequenced sample: naive CD4+ T cells from PBMCs. Subset of the sample: CD45RA+ positively selected. These receptors all come from a man between 18 and 29 years old in good health. Some clones in this sample may be carry-over from other donors' samples.

This clone was counted only a few times. The V and J genes are TRBV9 and TRBJ1-1; the D is unclear. The CDR3 contains 14 residues. Trimming stripped 0 bases from V and 1 base from J, with 7 bases between. CDR1 and CDR2 (germline): SGDLS, YYNGEE. The chain's CDR3 is CASSVEDTNTEAFF. In DNA form, the CDR3 reads TGTGCCAGCAGCGTAGAAGATACGAACACTGAAGCTTTCTTT.

This sequence joins TRBV5-6 and TRBJ2-3; a possible D gene is TRBD2 (6 bases). Trimming shortened V by 3 bases and J by 9 bases, and 26 bases separated the two germline ends. Per the germline V gene, CDR1 is SGHDT and CDR2 is YYEEEE. This CDR3 is 17 amino acids long. The CDR3, as DNA: TGTGCCAGCAGCTCTTTCGGGTCAGGGACCACCCGGGAGACGCAGTATTTT. Amino acids: CASSSFGSGTTRETQYF.

This clone has more than one count but fewer than ten. Additional DNA sequences in this sample encode the identical CDR3. The CDR3 DNA is TGTGCCTGGAGTGTACGGGGGGAAGCTTTCTTT. It yields the protein CAWSVRGEAFF. The chain joins TRBV30 to TRBJ1-1, with a possible D match to TRBD1 (5 bases). V shed 0 bases and J shed 8 bases, with 7 bases lying between them. Germline V gene data show CDR1 as GTSNPN and CDR2 as SVGIG (reference sequence). The CDR3 is 11 amino acids.

This clone was picked up one time. This chain links TRBV6-5 with TRBJ1-2; D is perhaps TRBD1 (5 bases). Germline lookup yields CDR1 MNHEY and CDR2 SVGAGI. The CDR3 length is 12 residues. The V and J ends lost 8 bases and 7 bases respectively, with 14 bases between them. CDR3 nucleotides: TGTGCCAGCTCCAGGGTTAATAGTGGCTACACCTTC. It is translated as CASSRVNSGYTF.

This CDR3 is CASSPVLISYEQYF. The CDR3 bases are TGTGCCAGCAGTCCGGTCCTTATATCCTACGAGCAGTACTTC. V is TRBV28 and J is TRBJ2-7; no reliable D call. Trimming took 5 bases from V and 1 from J, leaving 12 bases between them. Germline CDR1 and CDR2: MDHEN and SYDVKM. The CDR3 has 14 amino acids.

This chain uses TRBV30 with TRBJ2-7; no definite D call. The CDR3 runs to 16 residues. V lost 0 bases and J lost 0, with 15 bases in between. The V gene's germline CDR1 is GTSNPN and CDR2 SVGIG (reference sequence). DNA for the CDR3: TGTGCCTGGAGTGTATTTCGGGCAGGCGCCTCCTACGAGCAGTACTTC. Its translation: CAWSVFRAGASYEQYF.

This clone was detected only once. This chain joins TRBV29-1 and TRBJ1-1; no reliable D call. V lost 4 bases and J lost 1, with 10 bases in between. This CDR3 has 13 residues. The germline CDR1 and CDR2 sequences are SQVTM and ANQGSEA. CDR3 bases: TGCAGCGTTGGCCGTTCAGGGAACACTGAAGCTTTCTTT. Translating gives CSVGRSGNTEAFF.

V gene TRBV19 combines with J gene TRBJ2-1; 8 nucleotides match TRBD2. The germline gives CDR1 LNHDA, CDR2 SQIVND (reference sequence). The length of the CDR3 is 16 residues. Trimming took 3 bases from V and 8 from J; bases not matched to a gene: 12. The DNA for the CDR3 is TGTGCCAGTAGTATGAGGTCTCGACTAGCGTCGGATGAGCAGTTCTTC. Amino acid sequence: CASSMRSRLASDEQFF. Full variable domain (outside the CDR3, taken from reference TRBV19 and TRBJ2-1): DGGITQSPKYLFRKEGQNVTLSCEQNLNHDAMYWYRQDPGQGLRLIYYSQIVNDFQKGDIAEGYSVSREKKESFPLTVTSAQKNPTAFYLCASSMRSRLASDEQFFGPGTRLTVL.

As regards this clone: Other DNA sequences in this sample translate to the same CDR3. The gene calls are TRBV9 and TRBJ2-7, with TRBD2 identical over 8 bases. CDR1 SGDLS and CDR2 YYNGEE come from the germline V gene. V shed 0 bases and J 0 bases; nucleotides not matched to a gene: 5. The CDR3 contains 16 residues. The DNA for the CDR3 is TGTGCCAGCAGCGTAGGGCTAGCGGGTAGCTCCTACGAGCAGTACTTC. As protein: CASSVGLAGSSYEQYF. Based on the CDR3 plus reference TRBV9 and TRBJ2-7, the full variable domain is DSGVTQTPKHLITATGQRVTLRCSPRSGDLSVYWYQQSLDQGLQFLIQYYNGEERAKGNILERFSAQQFPDLHSELNLSSLELGDSALYFCASSVGLAGSSYEQYFGPGTRLTVT.

The chain has TRBV30 and TRBJ2-1; TRBD2 agrees at 9 bases. This CDR3 is 16 amino acids long. Per the germline V gene, CDR1 is GTSNPN and CDR2 is SVGIG (reference sequence). The V segment lost 2 bases and the J segment 9 bases; nucleotides outside the gene matches: 14. CDR3 coding DNA: TGTGCCTGGAGTATCAACCTAGCGGGACTTGGTGGTGAGCAGTTCTTC. Amino acid sequence: CAWSINLAGLGGEQFF.

The chain links TRBV5-1 to TRBJ1-5; tentatively, D is TRBD1 (5 bases). V lost 4 bases, J lost 5 bases, and 16 bases lay in between. The CDR3 loop spans 15 amino acids. Looked up from germline, CDR1 is SGHRS and CDR2 is YFSETQ. The CDR3 here is CASSPFGAADQPQHF. CDR3 in DNA: TGCGCCAGCAGCCCTTTTGGGGCGGCGGATCAGCCCCAGCATTTT. Full variable domain (outside the CDR3, taken from reference TRBV5-1 and TRBJ1-5): KAGVTQTPRYLIKTRGQQVTLSCSPISGHRSVSWYQQTPGQGLQFLFEYFSETQRNKGNFPGRFSGRQFSNSRSEMNVSTLELGDSALYLCASSPFGAADQPQHFGDGTRLSIL.

The chain carries TRBV6-1 and TRBJ2-1, with TRBD1 as a possible D gene (5 bases). CDR1 and CDR2 (germline): MNHNS, SASEGT. There are 13 residues in the CDR3. Between the trimmed V and J ends, which lost 7 bases and 3 bases, there was a span of 10 bases. CDR3 in amino acids: CASISRDYNEQFF. In nucleotides, the CDR3 is TGTGCCAGCATCTCCAGGGACTACAATGAGCAGTTCTTC.

The V call is TRBV10-3, the J call TRBJ2-3; 9 bases are shared with TRBD1. J gave up 3 bases and V 0 bases, and 4 bases lay outside the gene matches. CDR1 and CDR2 (germline): ENHRY, SYGVKD. The CDR3 sequence is 16 residues long. CDR3 amino acids: CAISESRGQGTDTQYF. The DNA for the CDR3 is TGTGCCATCAGTGAGTCTCGTGGACAGGGGACAGATACGCAGTATTTT.

A single count supports this clone. The rearrangement links TRBV27 to TRBJ1-5, with 8 bases lining up with TRBD1. The V gene's germline CDR1 is MNHEY and CDR2 SMNVEV (reference sequence). CDR3 size: 15 residues. J gave up 1 base and V 4 bases, and 3 bases lay outside the gene matches. CDR3 sequence: CASSWTGQSNQPQHF. CDR3 DNA sequence: TGTGCCAGCAGTTGGACAGGGCAGAGCAATCAGCCCCAGCATTTT.

The genes are TRBV4-1 and TRBJ2-3; D could derive from TRBD1 or TRBD2 (5 bases each). Per the germline V gene, CDR1 is MGHRA and CDR2 is YSYEKL. Trimming removed 1 base from V and 1 base from J, with 12 bases in between. This CDR3 contains 16 residues. CDR3 residues: CASSQVGRGRTDTQYF. The CDR3 DNA follows: TGCGCCAGCAGCCAAGTTGGACGGGGACGCACAGATACGCAGTATTTT.

The gene calls are TRBV18 and TRBJ2-7, with D unclear. CDR1 and CDR2 from the germline V gene are KGHSH and LQKENI. Trimming pared 3 bases from V and 3 bases from J, leaving 9 bases between. This CDR3 comprises 13 residues. The CDR3 spells CASSPSVLYEQYF. The CDR3 DNA follows: TGTGCCAGCTCACCGTCGGTCCTCTACGAGCAGTACTTC.

This clone was observed a single time. This chain connects TRBV7-3 to TRBJ2-7, with TRBD1 as a possible D gene (5 bases). Germline-derived CDR1 and CDR2 are SGHTA and FQGTGA. The V gene lost 3 bases and the J gene lost 3 bases, with 9 bases spanning the gap. There are 13 residues in the CDR3. CDR3 amino acids: CASSFDRHYEQYF. Written as DNA, the CDR3 is TGTGCCAGCAGCTTTGACAGACACTACGAGCAGTACTTC. Full variable domain (outside the CDR3, taken from reference TRBV7-3 and TRBJ2-7): GAGVSQTPSNKVTEKGKYVELRCDPISGHTALYWYRQSLGQGPEFLIYFQGTGAADDSGLPNDRFFAVRPEGSVSTLKIQRTERGDSAVYLCASSFDRHYEQYFGPGTRLTVT.

Regarding this clone: Other DNA sequences of this sample code for an identical CDR3. The rearrangement joins TRBV9 to TRBJ1-1; a weak D match, TRBD1 (5 bases). In germline, CDR1 is SGDLS, CDR2 YYNGEE. The CDR3 spans 13 residues. V lost 5 bases, J lost 0 bases, and 8 bases lay in between. CDR3 sequence reads: CASSQGMNTEAFF. CDR3 in DNA: TGTGCCAGCAGTCAGGGCATGAACACTGAAGCTTTCTTT.

This clone has only one observation. The chain carries TRBV19 and TRBJ2-3, with D unclear. Germline V gene data show CDR1 as LNHDA and CDR2 as SQIVND (reference sequence). There are 14 residues in the CDR3. V was cut by 5 bases and J by 4 bases, with 13 bases left in between. The CDR3 protein is CASSRVRGADTQYF. The CDR3 DNA follows: TGTGCCAGTAGTCGGGTCCGAGGAGCAGATACGCAGTATTTT.

This clone has a single count. The chain is built from TRBV28 and TRBJ2-2, with D possibly being TRBD1 (5 bases). Germline V gene lookup returns CDR1 MDHEN and CDR2 SYDVKM. The CDR3 covers 13 residues. V was clipped by 6 bases and J by 4 bases, with 9 bases between them. CDR3 amino acids: CASSWGFTGELFF. CDR3 nucleotides: TGTGCCAGCAGCTGGGGCTTCACCGGGGAGCTGTTTTTT.

V usage is TRBV4-1 and J usage is TRBJ2-3, with D unresolved. CDR1 and CDR2 (germline): MGHRA, YSYEKL. CDR3 length: 15 amino acids. V lost 4 bases, J lost 1 base, and 12 bases lay in between. The CDR3 here is CASSPLPPRTDTQYF. DNA of the CDR3: TGCGCCAGCAGCCCACTACCGCCCCGCACAGATACGCAGTATTTT.

This chain uses TRBV5-4 with TRBJ1-3; 12 positions agree with TRBD1. CDR1 and CDR2 (germline): SGHNT, YYREEE (reference sequence). The CDR3 spans 18 residues. With 2 bases clipped from V and 2 bases from J, the junction kept 8 bases outside the gene matches. CDR3 in DNA: TGTGCCAGCAGCTTAGGGACAGGGGGCCGGCTTCCTGGAAACACCATATATTTT. Protein product: CASSLGTGGRLPGNTIYF.

The table lists this clone with a count of one. This chain connects TRBV28 to TRBJ2-1, with D possibly TRBD1 on 5 matching bases. CDR1 is MDHEN, CDR2 SYDVKM, per germline. CDR3 length: 13 residues. Trimming shortened V by 5 bases and J by 8 bases, and 13 bases separated the two germline ends. DNA for the CDR3: TGTGCCAGCAGTCCCACCCAGGGTTATGAGCAGTTCTTC. It specifies CASSPTQGYEQFF.

The chain carries TRBV5-4 and TRBJ2-3; TRBD1 matches at 8 bases. This CDR3 comprises 13 residues. The germline V gene encodes CDR1 SGHNT and CDR2 YYREEE (reference sequence). After removal of 8 bases from V and 7 bases from J, the junction contained 9 bases not matched to a gene. The CDR3 spells CASRTGRENTQYF. The CDR3 coding sequence is TGTGCCAGTCGGACAGGGCGGGAAAATACGCAGTATTTT.

The rearrangement uses TRBV5-6 and TRBJ2-7; D may be TRBD2 (6 bases). The CDR3 covers 16 residues. With 1 base removed from V and 1 base from J, the gap between germline ends came to 15 bases. The germline V gene has CDR1 SGHDT and CDR2 YYEEEE. CDR3 residues: CASSLRGAGTSYEQYF. The CDR3 coding sequence is TGTGCCAGCAGCTTGCGTGGGGCGGGAACATCCTACGAGCAGTACTTC.

The chain uses TRBV7-2 and TRBJ2-2; 11 bases map to TRBD2. V trimming: 8 bases; J trimming: 9 bases; junction bases outside the gene matches: 17. The CDR3 sequence is 17 residues long. Per germline, CDR1 SGHTA and CDR2 FQGNSA. The CDR3 loop reads CASGRARGLADFRELFF. CDR3 sequence (DNA): TGTGCCAGCGGACGGGCACGGGGACTAGCGGACTTCCGGGAGCTGTTTTTT.

The chain uses TRBV18 and TRBJ2-2; D is undetermined. The CDR3 extends over 14 amino acids. V lost 0 bases and J 3 bases, leaving 5 bases between the germline ends. Germline V gene lookup returns CDR1 KGHSH and CDR2 LQKENI. The CDR3 bases are TGTGCCAGCTCACCACCTGGGTACACCGGGGAGCTGTTTTTT. It is translated as CASSPPGYTGELFF. Using reference TRBV18 and TRBJ2-2 for the parts outside the CDR3, the full variable domain is NAGVMQNPRHLVRRRGQEARLRCSPMKGHSHVYWYRQLPEEGLKFMVYLQKENIIDESGMPKERFSAEFPKEGPSILRIQQVVRGDSAAYFCASSPPGYTGELFFGEGSRLTVL.

The chain recombines TRBV2 with TRBJ2-7; 11 nucleotides agree with TRBD1. The junction had 7 bases not matched to a gene; V was cut back by 8 bases and J by 4 bases. Germline-derived CDR1 and CDR2 are SNHLY and FYNNEI. The CDR3 runs to 14 residues. As DNA, the CDR3 is TGTGCCAGCGTCCCGGGACAGGGGGTTTACGAGCAGTACTTC. It translates to CASVPGQGVYEQYF.

This chain links TRBV15 with TRBJ1-5; D remains unclear. Germline-derived CDR1 and CDR2 are LNHNV and YYDKDF (reference sequence). V was trimmed by 3 bases and J by 4 bases, leaving 19 bases between them. CDR3 length equals 17 residues. CDR3 bases: TGTGCCACCAGCAGCCCGAAACTAGGGTCTGCAAATCAGCCCCAGCATTTT. This codes for CATSSPKLGSANQPQHF.

The CDR3, as DNA: TGTGCCAGTAGCCCACCCCGACAGGGCCAAAATAGATACGAGCAGTACTTC. Residues: CASSPPRQGQNRYEQYF. V gene TRBV19 combines with J gene TRBJ2-7; 7 nucleotides line up with TRBD1. Per the germline V gene, CDR1 is LNHDA and CDR2 is SQIVND (reference sequence). The V gene end was trimmed by 6 bases and the J gene end by 4 bases; junction bases not matched to a gene: 18. The CDR3 loop spans 17 amino acids. The complete variable domain, with remaining parts taken from reference TRBV19 and TRBJ2-7, reads DGGITQSPKYLFRKEGQNVTLSCEQNLNHDAMYWYRQDPGQGLRLIYYSQIVNDFQKGDIAEGYSVSREKKESFPLTVTSAQKNPTAFYLCASSPPRQGQNRYEQYFGPGTRLTVT.

This rearrangement joins TRBV6-5 to TRBJ2-6; D uncertain. The CDR3 totals 14 residues. Germline V gene data show CDR1 as MNHEY and CDR2 as SVGAGI. The germline V and J ends were trimmed by 2 bases and 11 bases, with 13 bases remaining between them. This CDR3 reads CASSYNPPFDVLTF. The CDR3 DNA reads TGTGCCAGCAGTTACAACCCCCCCTTCGACGTCCTGACTTTC.